This TCR beta chain was profiled in a study of blood T cell repertoires in COVID-19. As for the study in general: Acute and convalescent COVID-19 specimens originated in the United States, Italy and Spain. PBMCs, B-cell-depleted T cells, or T cells provided the cDNA or gDNA that made up the material.

Original methodology: Estimated nucleated cell counts came from reference gene primer amplification. Repertoires were generated with immunoSEQ multiplex PCR, while TCRdb's copy carries only in-frame clones and drops some. The V and J calls and the clone size are those of that table, but D and trimming were determined from the DNA. The table has approximately 74,000 clones, 85% to 90% seen once. The sequence was collected from a woman aged 60-70 years with acute or convalescent COVID-19. The sequencing sample was made of peripheral blood.

The CDR3 loop reads CASSLAGILAGGDSSGANVLTF. CDR3 nucleotide sequence: TGCGCCAGCAGCTTGGCGGGAATCCTAGCGGGAGGCGACAGCTCTGGGGCCAACGTCCTGACTTTC. J is TRBJ2-6 and V is TRBV5-1; TRBD2 matches 11 bases. There are 22 residues in the CDR3. Losses at the gene ends were 0 bases for V and 0 bases for J; bases not matched to a gene: 14. CDR1 SGHRS and CDR2 YFSETQ come from the germline V gene.